This T cell receptor (beta chain) stems from a study of cytomegalovirus exposure and HLA in healthy donors. Study-wide points: Most TCR sequences were uncommon, yet certain public TCRs appeared in many donors. According to reports, the classifier identified cytomegalovirus status with high specificity and sensitivity.

While the first cohort had 650 to 850 subjects, the donors belonged to the separate validation cohort of over a hundred subjects. The germline V gene has CDR1 MNHEY and CDR2 SMNVEV (reference sequence). V was shortened by 2 bases and J by 4 bases, with 12 bases between the two germline ends. The CDR3 runs to 14 residues. TCRdb's table, derived via immunoSEQ multiplex PCR, lists solely in-frame clones and lacks some. The table includes roughly 130,000 clones, around 92% detected once. A remark on this clone: What it recognizes is unknown.

J is TRBJ2-7 and V is TRBV27, with D perhaps matching TRBD1 (5 bases). The sequencing sample was made of PBMCs. The sequence derives from a man aged 25 to 40 in good health and CMV-seronegative. The CDR3 region is CASSLKAGQYEQYF. In nucleotides, the CDR3 is TGTGCCAGCAGTTTAAAGGCAGGGCAGTACGAGCAGTACTTC.